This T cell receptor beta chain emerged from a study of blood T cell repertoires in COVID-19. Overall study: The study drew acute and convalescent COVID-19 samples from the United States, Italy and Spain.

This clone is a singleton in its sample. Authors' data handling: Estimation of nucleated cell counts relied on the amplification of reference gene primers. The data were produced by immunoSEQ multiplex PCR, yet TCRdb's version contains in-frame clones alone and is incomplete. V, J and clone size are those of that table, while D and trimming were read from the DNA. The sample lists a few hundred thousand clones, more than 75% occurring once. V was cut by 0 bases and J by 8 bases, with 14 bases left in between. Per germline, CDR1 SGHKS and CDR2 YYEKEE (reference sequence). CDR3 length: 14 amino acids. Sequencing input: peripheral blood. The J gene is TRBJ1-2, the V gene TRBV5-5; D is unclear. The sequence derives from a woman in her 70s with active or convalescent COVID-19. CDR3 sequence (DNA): TGTGCCAGCAGCTTGGGATATCCCCCGCAGGGCTACACCTTC. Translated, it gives CASSLGYPPQGYTF.